Detailed here is one TCR beta chain. This CDR3 has 16 amino acids. V was trimmed by 4 bases and J by 5 bases, leaving 20 bases between them. Per germline, CDR1 LGHNA and CDR2 YSLEER. TCRdb keeps only in-frame clones here, not all; method: immunoSEQ multiplex PCR. The repertoire holds about 140,000 clones, with approximately 86% as singletons. The data derive from a study of control samples from healthy donors and cancer patients. The chain recombines TRBV4-3 with TRBJ2-5; D unclear. This TCR was sampled from a man aged 18 to 35 in good health. The specimen sequenced was blood. The CDR3 here is CASSPTNDPIGETQYF. As DNA, the CDR3 is TGCGCCAGCAGCCCAACGAATGACCCAATAGGGGAGACCCAGTACTTC.